This T cell receptor (beta chain) was sequenced for a study of blood T cell repertoires in COVID-19 (TCRdb year 2020). Concerning the study at large: Samples covering the acute and convalescent phases of COVID-19 were provided by collaborators in the United States, Italy and Spain. The prospective study material was composed of cDNA or gDNA derived from T cells, B-cell-depleted T cells, or PBMCs. Subjects who had been exposed to COVID-19, were actively infected with it, or had recovered from it provided the deeply sampled blood TCRbeta repertoires that made up the dataset. A freely available public database, intended as a resource for researchers studying the immune response to SARS-CoV-2, is where the repertoires were released. The samples were drawn from two sources: the first 160 participants of the ongoing ImmuneRACE study, and approximately 1,300 subjects contributed by 6 global collaborators. A de-identified subject ID, COVID-19 status, age in years and sex were almost always included in the sample metadata. HLA class I and class II types, where available, came from metadata supplied by the sample provider rather than from assay-based typing. What the work shows at the level of the full study, not this receptor alone: The amount of clinical and demographic metadata varied by source and participant and was provided uncurated.

A remark on this clone: Its antigen is still unknown. Per-base qualities were not stored, and no clone one base away is much larger.

TCRbeta CDR3 regions were amplified from genomic DNA using the immunoSEQ Assay, a bias-controlled multiplex PCR. The paper's processing steps were these. The number of nucleated cells in each sample was estimated from the amplification of reference gene primers within the assay. Sequence reads were collapsed and filtered to measure the absolute abundance of every unique TCRbeta CDR3 rearrangement. For each sample, productive Simpson clonality was calculated as the square root of Simpson's diversity index across productive rearrangements. This immuneACCESS table, as held by TCRdb, lists in-frame sequences with V and J called but not all clones. Of the missing ones, under half trace to an unresolved V gene in checked studies; the others have no known cause. The V and J calls and clone size come from that table; D and trimming were worked out from the DNA. For this sample the table gives roughly 330,000 clones, of which approximately 88% were detected only once. The leading ten clones occupy approximately 6.5% of the sample.

Samples from volunteer blood donors who had recovered from COVID-19 were contributed by a second Seattle source. Whole blood was collected in K2EDTA tubes by collaborating institutions according to the institutions' own protocols. For TCRbeta analysis, collaborator samples were shipped as frozen whole blood, as isolated PBMCs, or as DNA extracted from either sample type. CDR1 and CDR2 were assigned from the germline V gene as MNHEY and SVGAGI. Spanning cysteine to phenylalanine, the CDR3 consists of 14 amino acids. CDR3 DNA is the only sequence kept; it has 42 bases, read in frame from the first base. Cut back by 10 bases and 3 bases, the V and J ends lie 19 bases apart.

The rearranged chain carries TRBV6-5 and TRBJ2-7; a tentative D match to TRBD2 spans 6 bases. The sequenced material came from peripheral blood. The origin of this receptor is a man aged 18 to 30 who had recovered from COVID-19. The DNA sequence is as follows: TGTGCCACTCTCCTTGGGGGGTCCCTCTACGAGCAGTACTTC. Translation gives CATLLGGSLYEQYF.